This T cell receptor (beta chain) was sequenced during a study of post-analysis software for immune sequencing data. Germline CDR1 is SGHDN and CDR2 is FVKESK. V lost 2 bases to trimming and J lost 7 bases, with 5 bases between them. The CDR3 has 11 amino acids. Unique-molecular-identifier-tagged TCR beta cDNA libraries were used. From around 0.96 to 9.9 million T cells, 400,000 to 600,000 cDNA molecules were obtained. A single record per CDR3 protein comes from TCRdb applying MiXCR to the PCR reads. The sample yields 700,000 to 800,000 distinct CDR3 sequences, 30% seen once. This clonotype showed up just a few times. What it recognizes is unknown. General study results and limits: With TRBV5-6, TRBV5-1 and TRBV20-1 included, about 5 TRBV segments were more frequent in patients than in controls.

This clonotype was sampled from a girl aged 5-17 years with multiple sclerosis. V gene TRBV14 combines with J gene TRBJ2-5, with D hard to call. Sequenced: blood. The CDR3 sequence: CASSQTWTQYF. CDR3 sequence (DNA): TGTGCCAGCAGCCAAACATGGACCCAGTACTTC.